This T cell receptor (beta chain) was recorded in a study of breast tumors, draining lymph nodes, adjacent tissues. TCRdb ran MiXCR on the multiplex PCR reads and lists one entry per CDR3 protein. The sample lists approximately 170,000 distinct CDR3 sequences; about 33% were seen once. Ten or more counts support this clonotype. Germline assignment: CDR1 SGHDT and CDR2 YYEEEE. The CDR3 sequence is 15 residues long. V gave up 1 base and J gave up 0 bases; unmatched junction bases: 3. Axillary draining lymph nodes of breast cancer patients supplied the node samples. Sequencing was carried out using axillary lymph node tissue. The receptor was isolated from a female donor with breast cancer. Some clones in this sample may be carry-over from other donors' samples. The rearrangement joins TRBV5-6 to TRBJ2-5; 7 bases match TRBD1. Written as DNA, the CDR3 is TGTGCCAGCAGCTTGAAGGGGGCTTACCAAGAGACCCAGTACTTC. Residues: CASSLKGAYQETQYF.